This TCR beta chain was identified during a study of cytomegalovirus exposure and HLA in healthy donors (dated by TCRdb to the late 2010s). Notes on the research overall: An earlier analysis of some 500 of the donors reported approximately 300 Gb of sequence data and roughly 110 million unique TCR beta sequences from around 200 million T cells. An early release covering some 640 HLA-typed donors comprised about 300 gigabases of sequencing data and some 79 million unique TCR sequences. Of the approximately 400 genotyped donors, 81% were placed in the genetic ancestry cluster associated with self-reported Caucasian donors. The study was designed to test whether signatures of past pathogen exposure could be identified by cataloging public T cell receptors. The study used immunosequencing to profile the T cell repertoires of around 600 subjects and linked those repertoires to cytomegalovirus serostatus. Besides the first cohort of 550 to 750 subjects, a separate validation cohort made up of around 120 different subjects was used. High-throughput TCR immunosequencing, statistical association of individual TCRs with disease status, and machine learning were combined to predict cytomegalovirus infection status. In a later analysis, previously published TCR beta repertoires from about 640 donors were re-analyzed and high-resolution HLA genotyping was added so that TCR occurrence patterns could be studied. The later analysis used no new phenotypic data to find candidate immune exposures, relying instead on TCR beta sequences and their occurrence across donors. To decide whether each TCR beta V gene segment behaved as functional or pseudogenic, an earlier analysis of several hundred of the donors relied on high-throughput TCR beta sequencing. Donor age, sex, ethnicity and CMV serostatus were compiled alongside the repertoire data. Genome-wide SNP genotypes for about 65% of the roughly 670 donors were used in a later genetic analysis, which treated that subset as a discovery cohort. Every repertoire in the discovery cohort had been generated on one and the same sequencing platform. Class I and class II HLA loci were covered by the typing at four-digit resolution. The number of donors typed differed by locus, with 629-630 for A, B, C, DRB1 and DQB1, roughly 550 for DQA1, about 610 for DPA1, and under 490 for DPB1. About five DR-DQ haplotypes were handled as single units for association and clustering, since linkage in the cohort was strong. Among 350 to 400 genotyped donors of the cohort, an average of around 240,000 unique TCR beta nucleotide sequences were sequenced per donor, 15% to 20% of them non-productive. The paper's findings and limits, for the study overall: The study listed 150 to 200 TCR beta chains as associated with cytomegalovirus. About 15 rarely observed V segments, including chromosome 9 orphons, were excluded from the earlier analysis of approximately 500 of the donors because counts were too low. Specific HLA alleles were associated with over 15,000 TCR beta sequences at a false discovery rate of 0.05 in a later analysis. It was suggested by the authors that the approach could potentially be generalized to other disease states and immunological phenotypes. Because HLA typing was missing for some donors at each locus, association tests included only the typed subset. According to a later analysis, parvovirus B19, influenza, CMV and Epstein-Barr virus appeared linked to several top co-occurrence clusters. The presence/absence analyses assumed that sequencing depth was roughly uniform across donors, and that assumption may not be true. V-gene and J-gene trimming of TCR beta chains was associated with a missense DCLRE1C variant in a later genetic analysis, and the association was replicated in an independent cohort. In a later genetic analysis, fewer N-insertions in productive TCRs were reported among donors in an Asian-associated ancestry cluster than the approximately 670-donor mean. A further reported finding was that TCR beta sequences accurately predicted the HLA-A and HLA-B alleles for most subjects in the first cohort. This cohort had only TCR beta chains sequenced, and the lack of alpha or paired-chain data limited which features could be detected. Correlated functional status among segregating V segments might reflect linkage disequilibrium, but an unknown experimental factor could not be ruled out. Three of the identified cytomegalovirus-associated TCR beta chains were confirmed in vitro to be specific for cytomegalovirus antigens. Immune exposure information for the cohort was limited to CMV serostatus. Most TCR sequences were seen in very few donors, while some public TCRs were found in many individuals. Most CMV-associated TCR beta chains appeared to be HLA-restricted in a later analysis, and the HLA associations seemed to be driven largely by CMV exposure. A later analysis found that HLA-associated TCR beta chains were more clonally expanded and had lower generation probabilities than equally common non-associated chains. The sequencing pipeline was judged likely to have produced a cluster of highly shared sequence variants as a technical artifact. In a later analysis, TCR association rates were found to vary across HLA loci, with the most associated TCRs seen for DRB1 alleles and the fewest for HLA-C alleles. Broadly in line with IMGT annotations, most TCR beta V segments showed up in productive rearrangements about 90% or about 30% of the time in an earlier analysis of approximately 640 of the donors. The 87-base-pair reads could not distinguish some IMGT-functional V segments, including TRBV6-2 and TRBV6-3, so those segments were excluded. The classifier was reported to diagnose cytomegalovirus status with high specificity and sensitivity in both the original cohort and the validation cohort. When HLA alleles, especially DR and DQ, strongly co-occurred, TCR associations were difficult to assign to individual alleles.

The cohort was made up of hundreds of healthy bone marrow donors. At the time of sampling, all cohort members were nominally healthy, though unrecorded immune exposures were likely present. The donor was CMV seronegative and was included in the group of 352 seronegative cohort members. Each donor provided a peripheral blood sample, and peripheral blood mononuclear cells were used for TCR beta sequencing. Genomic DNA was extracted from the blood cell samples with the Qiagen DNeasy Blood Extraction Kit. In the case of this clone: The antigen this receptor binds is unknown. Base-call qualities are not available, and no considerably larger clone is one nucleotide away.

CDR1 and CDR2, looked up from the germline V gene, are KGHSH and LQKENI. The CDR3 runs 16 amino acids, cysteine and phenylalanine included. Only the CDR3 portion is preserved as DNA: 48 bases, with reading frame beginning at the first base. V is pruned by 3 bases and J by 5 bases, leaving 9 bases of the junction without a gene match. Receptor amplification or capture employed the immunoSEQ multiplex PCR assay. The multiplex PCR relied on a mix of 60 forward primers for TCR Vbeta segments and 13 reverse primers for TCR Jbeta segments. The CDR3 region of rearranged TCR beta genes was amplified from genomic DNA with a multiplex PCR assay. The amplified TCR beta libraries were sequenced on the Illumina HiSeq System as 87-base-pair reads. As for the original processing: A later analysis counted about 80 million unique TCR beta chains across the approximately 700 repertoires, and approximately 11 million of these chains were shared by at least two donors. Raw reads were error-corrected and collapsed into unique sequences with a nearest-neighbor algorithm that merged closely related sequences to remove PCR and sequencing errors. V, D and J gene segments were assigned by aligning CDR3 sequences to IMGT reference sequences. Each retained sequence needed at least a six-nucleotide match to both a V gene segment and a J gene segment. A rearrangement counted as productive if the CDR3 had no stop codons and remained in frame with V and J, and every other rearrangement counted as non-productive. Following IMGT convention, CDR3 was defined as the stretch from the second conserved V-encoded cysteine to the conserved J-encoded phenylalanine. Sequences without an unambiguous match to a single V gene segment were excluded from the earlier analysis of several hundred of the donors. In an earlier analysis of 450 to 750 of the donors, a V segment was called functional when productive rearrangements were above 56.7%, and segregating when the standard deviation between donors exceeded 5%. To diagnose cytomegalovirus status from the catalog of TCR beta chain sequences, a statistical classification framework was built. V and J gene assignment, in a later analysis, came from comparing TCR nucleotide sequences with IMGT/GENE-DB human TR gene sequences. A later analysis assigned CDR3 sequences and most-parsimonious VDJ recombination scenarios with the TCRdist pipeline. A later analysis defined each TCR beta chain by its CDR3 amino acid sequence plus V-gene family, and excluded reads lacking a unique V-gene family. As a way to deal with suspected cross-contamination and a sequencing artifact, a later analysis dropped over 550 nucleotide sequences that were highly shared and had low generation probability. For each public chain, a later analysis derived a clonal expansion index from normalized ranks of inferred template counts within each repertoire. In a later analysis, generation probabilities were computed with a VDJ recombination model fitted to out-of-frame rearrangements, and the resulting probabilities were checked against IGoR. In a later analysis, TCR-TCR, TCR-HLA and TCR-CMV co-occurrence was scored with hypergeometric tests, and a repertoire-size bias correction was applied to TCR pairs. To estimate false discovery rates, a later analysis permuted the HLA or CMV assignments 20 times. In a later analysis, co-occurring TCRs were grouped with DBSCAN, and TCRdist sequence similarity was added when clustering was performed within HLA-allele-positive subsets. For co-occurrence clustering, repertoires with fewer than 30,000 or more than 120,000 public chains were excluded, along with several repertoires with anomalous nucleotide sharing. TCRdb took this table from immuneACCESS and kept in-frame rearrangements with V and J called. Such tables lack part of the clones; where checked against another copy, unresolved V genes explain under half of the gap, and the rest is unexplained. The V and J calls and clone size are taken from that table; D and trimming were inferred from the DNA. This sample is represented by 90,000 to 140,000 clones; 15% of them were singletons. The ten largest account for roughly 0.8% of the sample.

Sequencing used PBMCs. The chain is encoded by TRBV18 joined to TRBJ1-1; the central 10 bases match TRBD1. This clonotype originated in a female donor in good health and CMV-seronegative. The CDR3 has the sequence CASSPRDRGLMTEAFF. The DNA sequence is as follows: TGTGCCAGCTCACCCCGGGACAGGGGATTGATGACTGAAGCTTTCTTT.